What follows is one TCR beta chain and its context. Its specificity is unknown. The PCR employed 60 Vbeta primers together with 13 Jbeta primers. Measured with immunoSEQ multiplex PCR; TCRdb has only the in-frame clones, and not every one. The table shows 150,000 to 200,000 clones, with 60% to 80% occurring only once. The sample belongs to a study of cytomegalovirus exposure and HLA in healthy donors. The study, taken as a whole, reports: Across donors, sequencing depth was assumed by presence/absence analyses to be roughly uniform.

The CDR3 is 14 amino acids. V was clipped by 1 base and J by 2 bases; unmatched bases: 1. Per the germline V gene, CDR1 is SGHTA and CDR2 is FQGNSA. The gene calls are TRBV7-2 and TRBJ2-5, with 7 bases that match TRBD1. The sequencing input was PBMCs. This clonotype was sampled from a female donor in good health and CMV-seronegative. The chain's CDR3 is CASSLGQGQETQYF. As DNA, the CDR3 is TGTGCCAGCAGCTTAGGACAGGGACAAGAGACCCAGTACTTC.